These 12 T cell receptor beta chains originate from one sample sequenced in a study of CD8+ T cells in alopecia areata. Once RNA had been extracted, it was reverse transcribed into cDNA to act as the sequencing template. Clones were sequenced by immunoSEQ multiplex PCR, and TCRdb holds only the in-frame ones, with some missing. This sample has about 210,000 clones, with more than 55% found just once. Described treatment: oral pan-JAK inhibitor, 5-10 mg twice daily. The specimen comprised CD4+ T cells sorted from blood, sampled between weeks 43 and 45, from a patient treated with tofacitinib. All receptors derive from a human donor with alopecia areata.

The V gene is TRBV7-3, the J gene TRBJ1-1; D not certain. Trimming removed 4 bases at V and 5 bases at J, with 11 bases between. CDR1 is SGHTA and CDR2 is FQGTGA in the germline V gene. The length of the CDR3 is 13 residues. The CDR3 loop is CASSSGVGTEAFF. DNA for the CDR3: TGTGCCAGCAGCTCAGGAGTAGGGACTGAAGCTTTCTTT.

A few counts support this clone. In nucleotides, the CDR3 is TGCAGCGTTGGTGGCAGGGGATGGGAGCAGTTCTTC. It encodes CSVGGRGWEQFF. The V call is TRBV29-1, the J call TRBJ2-1, with a tentative D call TRBD1 (6 bases). CDR1 and CDR2 (germline): SQVTM, ANQGSEA. Trimming cost V 4 bases and J 10 bases, with 14 bases left between them. This CDR3 contains 12 residues.

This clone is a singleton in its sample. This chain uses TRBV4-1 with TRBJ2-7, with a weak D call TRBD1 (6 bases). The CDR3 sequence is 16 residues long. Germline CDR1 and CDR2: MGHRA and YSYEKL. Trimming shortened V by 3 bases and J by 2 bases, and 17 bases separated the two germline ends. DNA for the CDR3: TGCGCCAGCAGCCAGTTCTCCGGGACACCTACCTACGAGCAGTACTTC. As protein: CASSQFSGTPTYEQYF.

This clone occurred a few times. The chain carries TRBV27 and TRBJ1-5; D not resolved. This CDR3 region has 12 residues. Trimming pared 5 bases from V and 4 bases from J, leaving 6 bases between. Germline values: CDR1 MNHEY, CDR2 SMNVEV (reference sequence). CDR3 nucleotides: TGTGCCAGCAGTCGGACGAATCAGCCCCAGCATTTT. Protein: CASSRTNQPQHF.

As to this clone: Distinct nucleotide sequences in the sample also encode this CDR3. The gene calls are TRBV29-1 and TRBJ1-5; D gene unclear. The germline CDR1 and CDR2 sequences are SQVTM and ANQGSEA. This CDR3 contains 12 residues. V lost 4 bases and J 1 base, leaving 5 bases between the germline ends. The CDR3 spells CSVGVSNQPQHF. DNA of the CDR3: TGCAGCGTTGGGGTAAGCAATCAGCCCCAGCATTTT.

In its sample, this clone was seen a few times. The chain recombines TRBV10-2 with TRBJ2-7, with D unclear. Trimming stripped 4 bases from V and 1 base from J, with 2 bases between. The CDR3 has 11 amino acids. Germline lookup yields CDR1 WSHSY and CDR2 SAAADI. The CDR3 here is CASSGSYEQYF. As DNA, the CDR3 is TGCGCCAGCAGTGGGTCCTACGAGCAGTACTTC.

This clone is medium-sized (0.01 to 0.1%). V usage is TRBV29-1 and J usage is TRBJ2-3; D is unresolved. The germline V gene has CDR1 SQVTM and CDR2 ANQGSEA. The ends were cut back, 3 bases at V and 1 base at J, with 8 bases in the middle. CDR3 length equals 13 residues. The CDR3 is CSVDSTGTDTQYF. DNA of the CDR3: TGCAGCGTTGACTCCACAGGCACAGATACGCAGTATTTT.

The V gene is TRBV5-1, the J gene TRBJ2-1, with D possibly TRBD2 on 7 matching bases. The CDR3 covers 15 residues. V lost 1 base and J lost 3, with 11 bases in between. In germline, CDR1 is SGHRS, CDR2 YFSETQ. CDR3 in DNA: TGCGCCAGCAGCTTGCGGGGGGCCGTCTACAATGAGCAGTTCTTC. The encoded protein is CASSLRGAVYNEQFF.

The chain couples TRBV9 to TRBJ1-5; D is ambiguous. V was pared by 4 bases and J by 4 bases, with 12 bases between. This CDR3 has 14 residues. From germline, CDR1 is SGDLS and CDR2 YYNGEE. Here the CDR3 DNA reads TGTGCCAGCAGCCAAGGATCGCCTAATCAGCCCCAGCATTTT. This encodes CASSQGSPNQPQHF. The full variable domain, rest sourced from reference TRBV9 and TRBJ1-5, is DSGVTQTPKHLITATGQRVTLRCSPRSGDLSVYWYQQSLDQGLQFLIQYYNGEERAKGNILERFSAQQFPDLHSELNLSSLELGDSALYFCASSQGSPNQPQHFGDGTRLSIL.

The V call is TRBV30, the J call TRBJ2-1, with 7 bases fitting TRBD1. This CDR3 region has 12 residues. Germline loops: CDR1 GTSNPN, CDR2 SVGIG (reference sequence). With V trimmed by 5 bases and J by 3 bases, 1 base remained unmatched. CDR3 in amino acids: CAWRQGYNEQFF. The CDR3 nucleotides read TGTGCCTGGCGACAGGGCTACAATGAGCAGTTCTTC.

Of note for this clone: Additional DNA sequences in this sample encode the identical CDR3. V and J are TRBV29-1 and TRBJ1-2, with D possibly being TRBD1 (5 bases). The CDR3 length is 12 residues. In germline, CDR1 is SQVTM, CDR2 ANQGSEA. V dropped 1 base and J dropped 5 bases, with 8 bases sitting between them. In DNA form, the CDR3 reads TGCAGCGTTGAAGGGTCAGGGTATGGCTACACCTTC. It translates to CSVEGSGYGYTF. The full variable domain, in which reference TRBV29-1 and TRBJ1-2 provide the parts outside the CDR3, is SAVISQKPSRDICQRGTSLTIQCQVDSQVTMMFWYRQQPGQSLTLIATANQGSEATYESGFVIDKFPISRPNLTFSTLTVSNMSPEDSSIYLCSVEGSGYGYTFGSGTRLTVV.

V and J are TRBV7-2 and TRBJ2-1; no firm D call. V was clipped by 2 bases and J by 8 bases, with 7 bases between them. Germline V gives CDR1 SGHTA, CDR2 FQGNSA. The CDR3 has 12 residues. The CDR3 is CASSLIRHEQFF. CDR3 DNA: TGTGCCAGCAGCTTAATCCGACATGAGCAGTTCTTC.